Shown below are 17 T cell receptor beta chains from a single sample sequenced in a study of blood T cell repertoires in COVID-19 (dated by TCRdb to about 2020). Library construction relied on the immunoSEQ multiplex PCR assay. The table comes from immuneACCESS by way of TCRdb, which keeps in-frame sequences with V and J called. Part of the clones is missing from these tables; in studies checked, under half for an unresolved V gene and the rest for unknown reasons. This sample has 60,000 to 75,000 clones in its table, and 70% to 90% of those were observed once. The ten largest clones capture roughly 2% of the sample. The sample comprised peripheral blood. These receptors originate from a man aged 25-45 years with acute or convalescent COVID-19.

The V call is TRBV2, the J call TRBJ1-1; a weak D match, TRBD1 (6 bases). Germline values: CDR1 SNHLY, CDR2 FYNNEI. Trimming removed 6 bases from V and 1 base from J, with 15 bases in between. This CDR3 region has 15 residues. The CDR3 here is CASSSLRGGNTEAFF. CDR3 nucleotides: TGTGCCAGCAGCTCTCTTAGGGGGGGGAACACTGAAGCTTTCTTT.

The rearrangement joins TRBV6-2 or TRBV6-3 to TRBJ2-1; possible D gene TRBD1, 6 bases. From germline, CDR1 is MNHEY and CDR2 SVGEGT. The length of the CDR3 is 14 residues. The ends were cut back, 2 bases at V and 10 bases at J, with 15 bases in the middle. CDR3 protein: CASSYPIQGREQFF. In nucleotides, the CDR3 is TGTGCCAGCAGTTACCCCATACAGGGTAGGGAGCAGTTCTTC.

V gene TRBV9 combines with J gene TRBJ2-3; tentative D call: TRBD2 (5 bases). This CDR3 spans 19 amino acids. The germline CDR1 and CDR2 sequences are SGDLS and YYNGEE. Trimming shortened V by 0 bases and J by 0 bases, and 20 bases separated the two germline ends. Here the CDR3 DNA reads TGTGCCAGCAGCGTAGTTGACTACAAATTCCCTGGTAGCACAGATACGCAGTATTTT. Translating gives CASSVVDYKFPGSTDTQYF.

The chain couples TRBV15 to TRBJ2-1; 8 positions agree with TRBD2. This CDR3 comprises 16 residues. Germline values: CDR1 LNHNV, CDR2 YYDKDF (reference sequence). Trimming took 0 bases from V and 5 from J; bases not matched to a gene: 6. For the CDR3, the DNA is TGTGCCACCAGCAGAGATTATACTAGCGGTCACAATGAGCAGTTCTTC. Its translation: CATSRDYTSGHNEQFF.

The gene calls are TRBV4-1 and TRBJ2-1; 10 nucleotides agree with TRBD2. Per germline, CDR1 MGHRA and CDR2 YSYEKL. The V and J ends lost 6 bases and 4 bases, in that order; junction bases with no gene match: 15. CDR3 length equals 18 residues. CDR3 region: CASRPQPTGTSEYNEQFF. The CDR3 DNA follows: TGCGCCAGCAGGCCACAACCAACCGGGACTAGCGAGTACAATGAGCAGTTCTTC.

This clone has just one count. V usage is TRBV30 and J usage is TRBJ2-1, with 16 bases aligning to TRBD2. The CDR3 has 15 residues. V lost 3 bases and J lost 8; bases outside the gene matches: 4. Per germline, CDR1 GTSNPN and CDR2 SVGIG (reference sequence). CDR3 in amino acids: CAWRGLAGGPDEQFF. CDR3 DNA: TGTGCCTGGAGGGGACTAGCGGGAGGGCCCGATGAGCAGTTCTTC.

This sequence joins TRBV30 and TRBJ1-2; 10 nucleotides agree with TRBD1. V lost 8 bases to trimming and J lost 3 bases; unmatched junction nucleotides: 12. The CDR3 has 15 residues. Germline assignment: CDR1 GTSNPN and CDR2 SVGIG (reference sequence). The CDR3 spells CAGKPAGQGYYGYTF. The CDR3 DNA sequence: TGTGCCGGCAAGCCGGCGGGACAGGGGTACTATGGCTACACCTTC.

The rearrangement uses TRBV2 and TRBJ1-2, with 8 bases identical to TRBD1. V gave up 1 base and J gave up 4 bases; unmatched junction bases: 2. CDR1 and CDR2 from the germline V gene are SNHLY and FYNNEI. The CDR3 runs to 14 residues. CDR3 region: CASSEGTGTYGYTF. DNA for the CDR3: TGTGCCAGCAGTGAAGGGACAGGGACCTATGGCTACACCTTC.

J is TRBJ2-3 and V is TRBV7-9, with D possibly being TRBD2 (6 bases). V was pared by 2 bases and J by 0 bases, with 12 bases between. Per the germline V gene, CDR1 is SEHNR and CDR2 is FQNEAQ (reference sequence). The CDR3 extends over 16 amino acids. The CDR3 loop reads CASSLTGGLSTDTQYF. The DNA of the CDR3 is TGTGCCAGCAGCTTAACCGGAGGGCTTAGCACAGATACGCAGTATTTT.

The chain is built from TRBV5-1 and TRBJ1-3; 7 nucleotides match TRBD1. V lost 0 bases and J lost 1; bases outside the gene matches: 7. CDR1 is SGHRS and CDR2 is YFSETQ in the germline V gene. The CDR3 length is 17 residues. DNA for the CDR3: TGCGCCAGCAGCTTGGGCCGGGACAGCGATTCTGGAAACACCATATATTTT. Amino acids: CASSLGRDSDSGNTIYF.

This CDR3 is CAISLLAGENEQFF. Written as DNA, the CDR3 is TGTGCCATCAGCCTTCTAGCGGGAGAGAATGAGCAGTTCTTC. This chain links TRBV10-3 with TRBJ2-1; 10 bases agree with TRBD2. Germline V gene data show CDR1 as ENHRY and CDR2 as SYGVKD. The CDR3 totals 14 residues. V shed 6 bases and J 7 bases; nucleotides not matched to a gene: 6.

The chain employs TRBV18 and TRBJ2-3, with D uncertain. Germline assignment: CDR1 KGHSH and CDR2 LQKENI. This CDR3 spans 14 amino acids. V shed 2 bases and J shed 4 bases, with 10 bases lying between them. CDR3: CASSPELGADTQYF. DNA for the CDR3: TGTGCCAGCTCACCAGAGCTGGGCGCAGATACGCAGTATTTT.

The chain couples TRBV9 to TRBJ1-2, with 8 nucleotides matching TRBD1. Germline loops: CDR1 SGDLS, CDR2 YYNGEE. The length of the CDR3 is 14 residues. V lost 4 bases and J lost 4; bases outside the gene matches: 6. The CDR3 loop reads CASSPRGRPYGYTF. The DNA of the CDR3 is TGTGCCAGCAGCCCCAGGGGGCGCCCCTATGGCTACACCTTC.

V and J are TRBV12-3 or TRBV12-4 and TRBJ1-2; D gene unclear. Trimming cost V 4 bases and J 6 bases, with 6 bases left between them. This CDR3 contains 11 residues. This chain's CDR3 is CASSSLDGYTF. The CDR3 DNA reads as TGTGCCAGCAGTTCTCTCGATGGCTACACCTTC.

For the CDR3, the DNA is TGTGCCAGTAGTATCAGGGGGCCCCAGCCCCAGCATTTT. Encoded protein: CASSIRGPQPQHF. The rearrangement joins TRBV19 to TRBJ1-5; 8 bases align to TRBD1. The junction had 2 bases not matched to a gene; V was cut back by 3 bases and J by 7 bases. CDR1 and CDR2 (germline): LNHDA, SQIVND (reference sequence). This CDR3 region has 13 residues.

This clone was counted a few times. The V gene is TRBV3-1 (or the pseudogene TRBV3-2), the J gene TRBJ1-5; the D gene is possibly TRBD1 (5 bases). The germline V gene has CDR1 LGHDT and CDR2 YNNKEL (reference sequence). The CDR3 runs 17 residues. The germline V and J ends were trimmed by 1 base and 1 base, with 14 bases remaining between them. The CDR3 loop is CASSQASQGMSNQPQHF. CDR3 coding DNA: TGTGCCAGCAGCCAAGCCTCTCAGGGAATGAGCAATCAGCCCCAGCATTTT.

A few counts support this clone. The rearrangement links TRBV19 to TRBJ1-6; D not resolved. The germline gives CDR1 LNHDA, CDR2 SQIVND (reference sequence). V was clipped by 5 bases and J by 8 bases, with 10 bases between them. The CDR3 is 13 amino acids. The CDR3 reads CASSAVRDSPLHF. The CDR3 DNA reads TGTGCCAGTAGTGCGGTCCGGGATTCACCCCTCCACTTT. Combining the CDR3 with reference TRBV19 and TRBJ1-6 gives the whole variable domain DGGITQSPKYLFRKEGQNVTLSCEQNLNHDAMYWYRQDPGQGLRLIYYSQIVNDFQKGDIAEGYSVSREKKESFPLTVTSAQKNPTAFYLCASSAVRDSPLHFGNGTRLTVT.